This T cell receptor beta chain comes out of a study of metastatic and nonmetastatic thyroid tumors. Background on the study: Blood and tumor or nodule tissue repertoires from malignant and benign thyroid patients were compared. Study conclusions and caveats: As reported, TCR beta diversity in blood and tumor was significantly higher in malignant thyroid tumors than in benign nodules.

As originally analysed: Researchers built a distant-metastasis classifier for papillary thyroid cancer that drew on CDR3 differences across clinicopathological groups. TCRdb re-analyzed the PCR reads through MiXCR. V and J calls and clone size were set by TCRdb, not the authors. The data show about 30,000 clones, 25% to 30% seen once. A note on this clone: Its antigen is undetermined.

Among the patients, none had received any treatment before thyroid surgery. V lost 0 bases and J lost 6; bases outside the gene matches: 4. The CDR3 is 14 amino acids. From germline, CDR1 is SGHVS and CDR2 FQNEAQ. The sequencing sample was made of blood. The receptor was derived from a female donor with papillary thyroid cancer or a benign thyroid nodule (not recorded which). Some clones in this sample may be carry-over from other donors' samples. The rearrangement joins TRBV7-8 to TRBJ2-7; 8 bases are shared with TRBD2. The CDR3 DNA reads TGTGCCAGCAGCTTAGCACTAGCGGAGGGCGAGCAGTACTTC. The encoded protein is CASSLALAEGEQYF.